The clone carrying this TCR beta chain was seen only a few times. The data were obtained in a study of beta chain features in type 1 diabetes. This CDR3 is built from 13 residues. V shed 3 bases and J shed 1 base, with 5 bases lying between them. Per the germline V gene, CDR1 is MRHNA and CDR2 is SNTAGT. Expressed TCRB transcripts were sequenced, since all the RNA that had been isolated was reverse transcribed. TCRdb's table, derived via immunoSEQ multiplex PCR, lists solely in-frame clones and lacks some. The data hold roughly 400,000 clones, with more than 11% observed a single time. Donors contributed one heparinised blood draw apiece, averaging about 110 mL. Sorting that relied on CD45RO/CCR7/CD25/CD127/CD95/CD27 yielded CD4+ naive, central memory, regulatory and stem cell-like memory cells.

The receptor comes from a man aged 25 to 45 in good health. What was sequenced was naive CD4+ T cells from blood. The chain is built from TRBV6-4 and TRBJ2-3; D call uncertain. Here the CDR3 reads CASSEMGTDTQYF. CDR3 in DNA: TGTGCCAGCAGTGAAATGGGCACAGATACGCAGTATTTT.